This T cell receptor beta chain stems from a study of T cell responses to AZD1222 COVID-19 vaccine. Germline assignment: CDR1 SGHNT and CDR2 YYREEE (reference sequence). There are 15 residues in the CDR3. V dropped 0 bases and J dropped 0 bases, with 9 bases sitting between them. Overall study findings and caveats: Mostly white British, mostly female donors; authors suggested clonal diversity may be underestimated. Repertoire sampling was restricted to post-peak T cell response timepoints. In the spike-specific TCR repertoire, nearly half reportedly target unmutated variant regions.

As concerns this clone: Its antigen is currently unknown.

Measured with immunoSEQ multiplex PCR; TCRdb has only the in-frame clones, and not every one. The sample yields 130,000 or so clones, around 89% seen once. Material: peripheral blood, obtained on day 0 of MenACWY control vaccination. This TCR was sampled from an adult in good health. The chain joins TRBV5-4 to TRBJ1-1; D not resolved. The CDR3 DNA reads TGTGCCAGCAGCTTGGGTGAAAGGGTGAACACTGAAGCTTTCTTT. Protein sequence: CASSLGERVNTEAFF.